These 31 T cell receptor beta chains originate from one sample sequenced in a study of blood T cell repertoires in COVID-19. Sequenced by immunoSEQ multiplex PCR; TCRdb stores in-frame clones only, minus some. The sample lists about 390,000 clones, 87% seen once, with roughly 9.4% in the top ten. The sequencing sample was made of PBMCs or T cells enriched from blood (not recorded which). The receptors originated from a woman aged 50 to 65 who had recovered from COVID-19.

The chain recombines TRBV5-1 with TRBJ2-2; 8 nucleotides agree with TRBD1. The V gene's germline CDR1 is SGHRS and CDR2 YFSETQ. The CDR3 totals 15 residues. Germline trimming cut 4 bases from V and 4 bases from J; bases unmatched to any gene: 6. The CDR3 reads CASSLRTGLTGELFF. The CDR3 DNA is TGCGCCAGCAGCCTACGGACAGGGCTCACCGGGGAGCTGTTTTTT.

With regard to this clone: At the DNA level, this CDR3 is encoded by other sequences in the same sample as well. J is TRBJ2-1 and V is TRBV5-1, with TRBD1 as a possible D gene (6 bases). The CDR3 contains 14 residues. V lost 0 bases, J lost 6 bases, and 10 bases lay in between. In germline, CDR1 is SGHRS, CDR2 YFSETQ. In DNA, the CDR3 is TGCGCCAGCAGCTTGGGGGGGCTGGGCAATGAGCAGTTCTTC. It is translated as CASSLGGLGNEQFF.

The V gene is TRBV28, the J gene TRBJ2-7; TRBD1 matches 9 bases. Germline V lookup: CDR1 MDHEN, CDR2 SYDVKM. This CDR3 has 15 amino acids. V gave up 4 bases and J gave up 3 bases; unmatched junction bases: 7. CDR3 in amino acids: CASSSAGTGSYEQYF. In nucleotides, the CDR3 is TGTGCCAGCAGTTCCGCCGGGACAGGGAGCTACGAGCAGTACTTC.

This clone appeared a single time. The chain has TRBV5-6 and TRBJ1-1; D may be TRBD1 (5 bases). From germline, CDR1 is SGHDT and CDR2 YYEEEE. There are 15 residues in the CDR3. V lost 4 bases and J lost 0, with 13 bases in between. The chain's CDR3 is CASSAGMGLNTEAFF. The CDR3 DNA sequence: TGTGCCAGCAGCGCGGGGATGGGGCTGAACACTGAAGCTTTCTTT.

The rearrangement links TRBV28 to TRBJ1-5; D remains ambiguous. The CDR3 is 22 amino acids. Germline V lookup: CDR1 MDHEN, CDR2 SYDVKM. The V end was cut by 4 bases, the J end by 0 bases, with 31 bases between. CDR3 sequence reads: CASSSSPYAAGLTSYSNQPQHF. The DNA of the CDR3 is TGTGCCAGCAGTTCCTCCCCCTACGCTGCAGGACTCACGAGCTATAGCAATCAGCCCCAGCATTTT.

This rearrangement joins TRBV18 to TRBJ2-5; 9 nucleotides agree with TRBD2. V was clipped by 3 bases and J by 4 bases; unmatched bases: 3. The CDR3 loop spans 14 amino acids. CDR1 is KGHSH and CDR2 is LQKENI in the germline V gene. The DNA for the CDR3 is TGTGCCAGCTCACCGGGACTAGCAGCAGAGACCCAGTACTTC. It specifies CASSPGLAAETQYF.

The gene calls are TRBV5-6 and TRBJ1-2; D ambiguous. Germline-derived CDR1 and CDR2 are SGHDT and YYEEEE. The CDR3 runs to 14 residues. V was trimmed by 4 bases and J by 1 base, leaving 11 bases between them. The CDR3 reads CASSREGNNYGYTF. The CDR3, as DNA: TGTGCCAGCAGCCGAGAGGGAAATAACTATGGCTACACCTTC. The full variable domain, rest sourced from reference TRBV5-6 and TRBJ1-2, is DAGVTQSPTHLIKTRGQQVTLRCSPKSGHDTVSWYQQALGQGPQFIFQYYEEEERQRGNFPDRFSGHQFPNYSSELNVNALLLGDSALYLCASSREGNNYGYTFGSGTRLTVV.

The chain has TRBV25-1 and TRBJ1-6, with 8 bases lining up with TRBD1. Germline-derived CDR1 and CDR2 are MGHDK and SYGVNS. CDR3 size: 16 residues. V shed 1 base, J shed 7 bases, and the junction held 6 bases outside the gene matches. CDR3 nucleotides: TGTGCCAGCAGTGAATTTGGACAGGGAGACAATTCACCCCTCCACTTT. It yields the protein CASSEFGQGDNSPLHF.

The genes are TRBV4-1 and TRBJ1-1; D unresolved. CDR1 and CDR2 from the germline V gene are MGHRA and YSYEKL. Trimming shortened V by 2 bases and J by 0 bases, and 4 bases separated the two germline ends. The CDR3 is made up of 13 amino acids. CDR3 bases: TGCGCCAGCAGCCAACAGGTGAACACTGAAGCTTTCTTT. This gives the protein CASSQQVNTEAFF.

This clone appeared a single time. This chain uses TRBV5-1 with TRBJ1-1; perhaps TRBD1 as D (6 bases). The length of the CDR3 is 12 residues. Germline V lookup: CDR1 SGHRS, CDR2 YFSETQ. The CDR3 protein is CASRDTNTEAFF. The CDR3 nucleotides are TGCGCGTCCCGGGACACGAACACTGAAGCTTTCTTT.

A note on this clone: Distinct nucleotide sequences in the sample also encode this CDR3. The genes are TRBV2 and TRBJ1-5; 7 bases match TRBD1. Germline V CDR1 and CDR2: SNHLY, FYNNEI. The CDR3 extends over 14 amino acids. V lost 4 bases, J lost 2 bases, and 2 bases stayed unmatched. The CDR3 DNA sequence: TGTGCCAGCAGTGGTACAGGGGGCAATCAGCCCCAGCATTTT. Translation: CASSGTGGNQPQHF.

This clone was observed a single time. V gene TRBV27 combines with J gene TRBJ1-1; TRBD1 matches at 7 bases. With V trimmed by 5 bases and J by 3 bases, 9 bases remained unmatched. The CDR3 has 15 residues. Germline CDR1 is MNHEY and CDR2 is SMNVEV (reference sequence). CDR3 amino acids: CASSTRRQGDTEAFF. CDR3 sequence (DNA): TGTGCCAGCAGTACCCGCAGACAGGGAGACACTGAAGCTTTCTTT.

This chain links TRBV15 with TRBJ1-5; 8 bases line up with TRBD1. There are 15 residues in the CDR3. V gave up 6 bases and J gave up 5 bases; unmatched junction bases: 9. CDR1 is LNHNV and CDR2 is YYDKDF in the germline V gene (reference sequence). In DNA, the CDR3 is TGTGCCACCAGGGTTGACAGGGGAAATCATCAGCCCCAGCATTTT. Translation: CATRVDRGNHQPQHF.

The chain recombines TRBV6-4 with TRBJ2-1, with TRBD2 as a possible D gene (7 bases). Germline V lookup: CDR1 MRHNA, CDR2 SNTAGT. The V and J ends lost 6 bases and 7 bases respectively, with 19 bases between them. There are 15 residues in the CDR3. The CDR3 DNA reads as TGTGCCAGCAGCCGGGACCCAAAGGGGGGGAATGAGCAGTTCTTC. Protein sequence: CASSRDPKGGNEQFF.

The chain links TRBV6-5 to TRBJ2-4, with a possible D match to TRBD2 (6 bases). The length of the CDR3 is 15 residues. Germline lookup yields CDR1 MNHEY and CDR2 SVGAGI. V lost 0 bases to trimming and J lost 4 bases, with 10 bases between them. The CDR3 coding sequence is TGTGCCAGCAGTTACTCCCCGGGAGCTAAAAACATTCAGTACTTC. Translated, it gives CASSYSPGAKNIQYF.

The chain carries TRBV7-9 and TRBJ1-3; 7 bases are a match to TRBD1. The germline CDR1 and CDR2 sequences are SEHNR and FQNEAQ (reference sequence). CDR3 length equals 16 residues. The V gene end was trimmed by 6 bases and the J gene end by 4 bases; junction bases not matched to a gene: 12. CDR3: CASRPRDSSRGNTIYF. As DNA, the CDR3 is TGTGCCAGCAGACCCCGGGACAGCTCTCGGGGAAACACCATATATTTT.

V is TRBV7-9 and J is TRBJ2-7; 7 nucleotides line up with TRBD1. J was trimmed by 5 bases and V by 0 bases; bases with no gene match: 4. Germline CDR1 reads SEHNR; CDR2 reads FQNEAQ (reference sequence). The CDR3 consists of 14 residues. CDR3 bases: TGTGCCAGCAGCTTAGCGAAAACAGGGGACGAGCAGTACTTC. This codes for CASSLAKTGDEQYF.

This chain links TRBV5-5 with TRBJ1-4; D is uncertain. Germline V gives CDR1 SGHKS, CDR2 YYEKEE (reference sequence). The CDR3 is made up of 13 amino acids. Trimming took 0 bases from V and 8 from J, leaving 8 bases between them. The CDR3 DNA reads TGTGCCAGCAGCTTGGTAAACAGAGAAAAACTGTTTTTT. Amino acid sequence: CASSLVNREKLFF. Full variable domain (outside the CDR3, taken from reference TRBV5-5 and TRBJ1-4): DAGVTQSPTHLIKTRGQQVTLRCSPISGHKSVSWYQQVLGQGPQFIFQYYEKEERGRGNFPDRFSARQFPNYSSELNVNALLLGDSALYLCASSLVNREKLFFGSGTQLSVL.

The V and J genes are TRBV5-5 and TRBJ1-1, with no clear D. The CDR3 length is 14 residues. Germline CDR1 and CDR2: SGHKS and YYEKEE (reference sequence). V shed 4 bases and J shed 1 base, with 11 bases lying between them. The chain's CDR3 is CASSVPTSNTEAFF. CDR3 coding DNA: TGTGCCAGCAGCGTTCCGACATCGAACACTGAAGCTTTCTTT.

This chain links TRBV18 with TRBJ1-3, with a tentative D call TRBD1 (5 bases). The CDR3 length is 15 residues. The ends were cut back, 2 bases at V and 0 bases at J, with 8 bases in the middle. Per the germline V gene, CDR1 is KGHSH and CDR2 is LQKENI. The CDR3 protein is CASSPDRSSGNTIYF. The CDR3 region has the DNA TGTGCCAGCTCACCAGACAGAAGCTCTGGAAACACCATATATTTT.

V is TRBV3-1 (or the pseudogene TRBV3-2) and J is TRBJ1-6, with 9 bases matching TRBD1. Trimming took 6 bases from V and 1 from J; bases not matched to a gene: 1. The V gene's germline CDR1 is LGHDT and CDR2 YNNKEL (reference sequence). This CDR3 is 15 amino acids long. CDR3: CASRTGGSYNSPLHF. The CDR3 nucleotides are TGTGCCAGCAGGACAGGGGGATCCTATAATTCACCCCTCCACTTT.

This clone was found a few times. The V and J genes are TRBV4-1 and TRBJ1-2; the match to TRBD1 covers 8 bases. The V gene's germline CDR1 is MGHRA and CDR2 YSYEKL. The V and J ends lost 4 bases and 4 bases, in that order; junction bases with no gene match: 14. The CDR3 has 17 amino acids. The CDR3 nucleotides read TGCGCCAGCAGCCCTGAGCAGACAGGGGTGGTGGGCTATGGCTACACCTTC. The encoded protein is CASSPEQTGVVGYGYTF.

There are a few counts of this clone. CDR3 protein: CASSVGGQNSYEQYF. CDR3 DNA: TGTGCCAGCAGCGTAGGGGGGCAAAACTCCTACGAGCAGTACTTC. This sequence joins TRBV9 and TRBJ2-7; tentative D call: TRBD1 (6 bases). The CDR3 extends over 15 amino acids. CDR1 and CDR2 (germline): SGDLS, YYNGEE. Trimming cost V 0 bases and J 0 bases, with 10 bases left between them.

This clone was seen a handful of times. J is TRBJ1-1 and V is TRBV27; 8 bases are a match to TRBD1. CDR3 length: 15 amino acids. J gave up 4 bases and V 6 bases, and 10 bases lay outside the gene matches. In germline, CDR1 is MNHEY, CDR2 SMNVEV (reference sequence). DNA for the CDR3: TGTGCCAGCAGGAAAACAGGGGGAAGGGCCACTGAAGCTTTCTTT. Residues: CASRKTGGRATEAFF.

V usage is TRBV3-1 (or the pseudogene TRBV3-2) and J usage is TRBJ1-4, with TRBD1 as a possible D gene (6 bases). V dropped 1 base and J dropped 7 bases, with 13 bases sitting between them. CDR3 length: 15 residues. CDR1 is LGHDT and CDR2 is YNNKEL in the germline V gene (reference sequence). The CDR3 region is CASSQGQVSGEKLFF. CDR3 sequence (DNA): TGTGCCAGCAGCCAAGGACAGGTTTCTGGTGAAAAACTGTTTTTT.

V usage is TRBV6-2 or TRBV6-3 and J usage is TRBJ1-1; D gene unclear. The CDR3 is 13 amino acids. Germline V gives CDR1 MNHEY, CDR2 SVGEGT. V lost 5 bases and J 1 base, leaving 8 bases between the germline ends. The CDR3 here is CASSADWNTEAFF. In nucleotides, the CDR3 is TGTGCCAGCAGTGCGGACTGGAACACTGAAGCTTTCTTT.

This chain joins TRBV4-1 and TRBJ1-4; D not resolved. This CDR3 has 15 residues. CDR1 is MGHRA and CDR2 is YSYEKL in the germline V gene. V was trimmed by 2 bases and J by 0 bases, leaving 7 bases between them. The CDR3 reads CASSQQFPTNEKLFF. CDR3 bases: TGCGCCAGCAGCCAACAATTTCCAACTAATGAAAAACTGTTTTTT.

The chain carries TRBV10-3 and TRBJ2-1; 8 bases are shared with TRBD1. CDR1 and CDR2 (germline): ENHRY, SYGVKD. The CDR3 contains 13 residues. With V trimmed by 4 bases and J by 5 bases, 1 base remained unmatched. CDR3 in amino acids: CAISGTGNNEQFF. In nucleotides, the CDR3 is TGTGCCATCAGTGGGACAGGGAACAATGAGCAGTTCTTC.

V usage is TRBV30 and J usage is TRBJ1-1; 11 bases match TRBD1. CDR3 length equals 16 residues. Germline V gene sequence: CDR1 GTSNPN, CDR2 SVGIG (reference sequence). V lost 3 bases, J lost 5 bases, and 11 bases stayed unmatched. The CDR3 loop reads CAWRLWDRGKGTEAFF. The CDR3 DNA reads TGTGCCTGGAGACTTTGGGACAGGGGGAAGGGGACTGAAGCTTTCTTT.

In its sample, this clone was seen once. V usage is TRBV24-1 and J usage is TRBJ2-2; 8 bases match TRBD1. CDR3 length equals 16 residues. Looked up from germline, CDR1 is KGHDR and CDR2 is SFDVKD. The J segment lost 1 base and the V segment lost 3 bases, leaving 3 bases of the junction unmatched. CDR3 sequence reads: CATSDHRGKNTGELFF. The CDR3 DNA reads TGTGCCACCAGTGATCACAGGGGGAAGAACACCGGGGAGCTGTTTTTT.

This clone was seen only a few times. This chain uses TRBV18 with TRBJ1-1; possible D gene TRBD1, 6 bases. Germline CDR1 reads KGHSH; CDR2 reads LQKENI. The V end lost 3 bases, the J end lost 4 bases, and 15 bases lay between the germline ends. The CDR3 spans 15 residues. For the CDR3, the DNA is TGTGCCAGCTCACCTCAGCCAGGGGAGTTCACTGAAGCTTTCTTT. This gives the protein CASSPQPGEFTEAFF.